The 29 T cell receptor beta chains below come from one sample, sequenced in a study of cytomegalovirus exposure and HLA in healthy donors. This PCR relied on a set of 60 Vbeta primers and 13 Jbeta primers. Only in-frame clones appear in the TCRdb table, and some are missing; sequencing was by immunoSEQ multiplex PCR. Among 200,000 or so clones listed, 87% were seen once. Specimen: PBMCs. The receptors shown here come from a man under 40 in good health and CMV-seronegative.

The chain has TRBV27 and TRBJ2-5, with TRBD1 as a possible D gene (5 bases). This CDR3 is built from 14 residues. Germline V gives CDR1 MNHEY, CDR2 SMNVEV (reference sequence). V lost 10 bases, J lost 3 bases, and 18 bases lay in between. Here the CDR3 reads CATRPDRNEETQYF. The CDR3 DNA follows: TGTGCCACCAGACCAGACAGAAATGAAGAGACCCAGTACTTC.

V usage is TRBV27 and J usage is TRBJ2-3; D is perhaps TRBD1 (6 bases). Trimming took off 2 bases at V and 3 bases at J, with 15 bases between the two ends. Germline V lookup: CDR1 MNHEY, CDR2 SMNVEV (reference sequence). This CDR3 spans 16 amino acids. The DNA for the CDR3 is TGTGCCAGCAGTTTAGCGAGGGGGAGAAGGACAGATACGCAGTATTTT. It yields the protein CASSLARGRRTDTQYF.

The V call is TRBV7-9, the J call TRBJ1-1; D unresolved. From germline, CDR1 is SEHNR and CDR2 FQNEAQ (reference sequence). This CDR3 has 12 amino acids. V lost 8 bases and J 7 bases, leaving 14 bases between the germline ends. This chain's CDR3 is CASFPGDYEAFF. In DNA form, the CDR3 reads TGTGCCAGCTTCCCGGGAGACTATGAAGCTTTCTTT.

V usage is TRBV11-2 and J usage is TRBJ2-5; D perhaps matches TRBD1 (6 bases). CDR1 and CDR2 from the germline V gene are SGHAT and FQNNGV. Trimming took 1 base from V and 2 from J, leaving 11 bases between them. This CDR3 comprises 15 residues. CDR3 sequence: CASSLGGTRQETQYF. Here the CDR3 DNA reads TGTGCCAGCAGCTTAGGGGGGACAAGGCAAGAGACCCAGTACTTC.

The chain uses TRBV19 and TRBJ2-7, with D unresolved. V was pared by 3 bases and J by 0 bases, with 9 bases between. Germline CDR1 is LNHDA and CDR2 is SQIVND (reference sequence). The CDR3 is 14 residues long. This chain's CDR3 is CASSMAGISYEQYF. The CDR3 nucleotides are TGTGCCAGTAGTATGGCAGGCATCTCCTACGAGCAGTACTTC.

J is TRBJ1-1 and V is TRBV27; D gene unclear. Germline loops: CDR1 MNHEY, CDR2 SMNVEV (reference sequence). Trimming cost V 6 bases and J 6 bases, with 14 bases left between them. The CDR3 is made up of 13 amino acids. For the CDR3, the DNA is TGTGCCAGCAGGGTCCGGGTCCGGGCTGAAGCTTTCTTT. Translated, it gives CASRVRVRAEAFF.

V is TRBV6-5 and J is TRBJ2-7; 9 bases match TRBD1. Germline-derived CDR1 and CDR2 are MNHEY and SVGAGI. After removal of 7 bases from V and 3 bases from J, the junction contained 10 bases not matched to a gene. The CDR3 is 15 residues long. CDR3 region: CASKRSGQGSYEQYF. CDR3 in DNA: TGTGCCAGCAAAAGATCGGGACAGGGAAGCTACGAGCAGTACTTC.

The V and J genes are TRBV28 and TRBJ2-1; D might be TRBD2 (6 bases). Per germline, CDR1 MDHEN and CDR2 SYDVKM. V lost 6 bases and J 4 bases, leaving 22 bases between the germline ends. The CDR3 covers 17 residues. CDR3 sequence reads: CASSRRYSGRLYNEQFF. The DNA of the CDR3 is TGTGCCAGCAGCCGAAGATATAGCGGAAGACTTTACAATGAGCAGTTCTTC.

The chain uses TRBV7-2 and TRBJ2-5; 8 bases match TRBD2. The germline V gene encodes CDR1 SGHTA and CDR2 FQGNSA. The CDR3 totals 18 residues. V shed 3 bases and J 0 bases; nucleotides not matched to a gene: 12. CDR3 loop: CASSFKLVSGAYQETQYF. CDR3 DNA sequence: TGTGCCAGCAGCTTTAAGTTAGTTAGCGGGGCATACCAAGAGACCCAGTACTTC.

The CDR3 nucleotides are TGTGCCAGCAGCTACGGGAAGACCTACGAGCAGTACTTC. Amino acid sequence: CASSYGKTYEQYF. The chain links TRBV27 to TRBJ2-7; tentative D call: TRBD2 (5 bases). V dropped 6 bases and J dropped 2 bases, with 11 bases sitting between them. The V gene's germline CDR1 is MNHEY and CDR2 SMNVEV (reference sequence). The CDR3 extends over 13 amino acids.

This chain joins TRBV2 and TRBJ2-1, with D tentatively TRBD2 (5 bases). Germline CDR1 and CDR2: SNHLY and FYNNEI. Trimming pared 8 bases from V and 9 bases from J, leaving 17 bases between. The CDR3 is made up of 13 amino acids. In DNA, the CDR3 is TGTGCCAGCCGGGATTTACAGATCGGTGAGCAGTTCTTC. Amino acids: CASRDLQIGEQFF. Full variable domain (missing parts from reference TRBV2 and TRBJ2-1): EPEVTQTPSHQVTQMGQEVILRCVPISNHLYFYWYRQILGQKVEFLVSFYNNEISEKSEIFDDQFSVERPDGSNFTLKIRSTKLEDSAMYFCASRDLQIGEQFFGPGTRLTVL.

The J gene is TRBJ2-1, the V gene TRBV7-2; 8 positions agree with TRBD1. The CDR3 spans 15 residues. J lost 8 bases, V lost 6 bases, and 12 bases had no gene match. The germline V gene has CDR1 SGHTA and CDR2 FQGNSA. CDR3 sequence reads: CASSLTGGNNYEQFF. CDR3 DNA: TGTGCCAGCAGTCTTACAGGGGGAAACAATTATGAGCAGTTCTTC.

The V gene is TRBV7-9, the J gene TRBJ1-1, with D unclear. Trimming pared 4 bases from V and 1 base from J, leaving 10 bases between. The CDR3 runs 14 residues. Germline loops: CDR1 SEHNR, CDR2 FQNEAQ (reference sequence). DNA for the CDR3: TGTGCCAGCAGCTCAAGTGCGGCGAACACTGAAGCTTTCTTT. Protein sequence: CASSSSAANTEAFF.

CDR3 DNA sequence: TGCGCCAGCACGGGTAGGTCAGATACGCAGTATTTT. This encodes CASTGRSDTQYF. This chain joins TRBV10-1 and TRBJ2-3; D unresolved. V shed 7 bases and J shed 4 bases, with 9 bases lying between them. Germline lookup yields CDR1 WNHNN and CDR2 SYGVQD (reference sequence). The CDR3 sequence is 12 residues long.

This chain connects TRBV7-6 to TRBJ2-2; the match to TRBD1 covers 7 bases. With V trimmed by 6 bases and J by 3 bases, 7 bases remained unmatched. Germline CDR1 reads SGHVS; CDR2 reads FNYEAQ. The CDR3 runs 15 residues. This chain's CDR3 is CASRSGQTHTGELFF. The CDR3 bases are TGTGCCAGCAGGTCGGGACAGACCCACACCGGGGAGCTGTTTTTT.

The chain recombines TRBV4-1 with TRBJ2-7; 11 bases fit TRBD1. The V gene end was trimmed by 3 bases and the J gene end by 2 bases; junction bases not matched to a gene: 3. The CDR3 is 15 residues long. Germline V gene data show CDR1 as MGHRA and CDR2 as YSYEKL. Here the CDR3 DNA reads TGCGCCAGCAGCCAGGGGACAGGGGGAACCTACGAGCAGTACTTC. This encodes CASSQGTGGTYEQYF.

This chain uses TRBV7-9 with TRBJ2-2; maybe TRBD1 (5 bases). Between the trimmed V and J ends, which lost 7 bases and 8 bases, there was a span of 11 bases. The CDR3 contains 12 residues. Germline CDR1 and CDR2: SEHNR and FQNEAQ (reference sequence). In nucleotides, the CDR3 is TGTGCCAGCACAGGGTCTCAGGGGGAGCTGTTTTTT. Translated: CASTGSQGELFF.

CDR3 sequence: CASSRPGRGYGYTF. Written as DNA, the CDR3 is TGTGCCAGTAGTAGACCCGGACGGGGCTATGGCTACACCTTC. The chain recombines TRBV19 with TRBJ1-2; D unresolved. Per germline, CDR1 LNHDA and CDR2 SQIVND (reference sequence). The CDR3 sequence is 14 residues long. Trimming took 4 bases from V and 4 from J, leaving 13 bases between them.

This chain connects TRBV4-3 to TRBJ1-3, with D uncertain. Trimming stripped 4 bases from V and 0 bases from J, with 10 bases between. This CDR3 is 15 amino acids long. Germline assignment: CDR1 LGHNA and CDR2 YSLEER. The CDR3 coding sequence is TGCGCCAGCAGCCCTGGTCGGAGCTCTGGAAACACCATATATTTT. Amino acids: CASSPGRSSGNTIYF.

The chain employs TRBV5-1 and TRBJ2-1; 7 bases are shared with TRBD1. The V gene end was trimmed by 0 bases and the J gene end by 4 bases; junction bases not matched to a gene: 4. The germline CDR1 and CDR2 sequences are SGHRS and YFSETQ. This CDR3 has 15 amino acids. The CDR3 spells CASSLGGTEYNEQFF. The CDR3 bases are TGCGCCAGCAGCTTGGGGGGGACAGAATACAATGAGCAGTTCTTC. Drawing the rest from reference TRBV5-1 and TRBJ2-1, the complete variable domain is KAGVTQTPRYLIKTRGQQVTLSCSPISGHRSVSWYQQTPGQGLQFLFEYFSETQRNKGNFPGRFSGRQFSNSRSEMNVSTLELGDSALYLCASSLGGTEYNEQFFGPGTRLTVL.

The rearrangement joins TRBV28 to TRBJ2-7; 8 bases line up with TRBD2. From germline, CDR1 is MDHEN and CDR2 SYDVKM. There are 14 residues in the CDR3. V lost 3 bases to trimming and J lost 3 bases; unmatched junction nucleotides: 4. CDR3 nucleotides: TGTGCCAGCAGTTTCTCGGGAGGGGTCTACGAGCAGTACTTC. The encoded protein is CASSFSGGVYEQYF.

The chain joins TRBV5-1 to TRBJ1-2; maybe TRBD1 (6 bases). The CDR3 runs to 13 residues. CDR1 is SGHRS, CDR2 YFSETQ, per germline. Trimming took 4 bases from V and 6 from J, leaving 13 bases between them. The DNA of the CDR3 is TGCGCCAGCAGCAGGTCAGGGGATGATGGCTACACCTTC. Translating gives CASSRSGDDGYTF.

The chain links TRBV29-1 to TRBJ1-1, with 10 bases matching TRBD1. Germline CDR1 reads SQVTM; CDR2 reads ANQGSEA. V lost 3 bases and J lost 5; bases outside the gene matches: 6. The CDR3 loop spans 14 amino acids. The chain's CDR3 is CSVEARDRGTEAFF. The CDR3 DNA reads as TGCAGCGTTGAGGCCCGGGACAGGGGTACTGAAGCTTTCTTT. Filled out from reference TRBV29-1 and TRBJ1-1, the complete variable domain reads SAVISQKPSRDICQRGTSLTIQCQVDSQVTMMFWYRQQPGQSLTLIATANQGSEATYESGFVIDKFPISRPNLTFSTLTVSNMSPEDSSIYLCSVEARDRGTEAFFGQGTRLTVV.

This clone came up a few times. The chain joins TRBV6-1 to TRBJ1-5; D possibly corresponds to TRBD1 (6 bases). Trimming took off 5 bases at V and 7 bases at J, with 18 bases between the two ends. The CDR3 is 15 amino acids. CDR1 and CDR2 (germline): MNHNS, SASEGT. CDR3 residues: CASSPSTGSEQPQHF. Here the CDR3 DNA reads TGTGCCAGCAGTCCTTCGACAGGATCAGAACAGCCCCAGCATTTT.

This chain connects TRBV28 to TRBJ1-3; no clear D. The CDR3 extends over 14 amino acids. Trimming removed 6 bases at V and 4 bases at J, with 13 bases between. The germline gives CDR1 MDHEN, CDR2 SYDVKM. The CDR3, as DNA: TGTGCCAGCAGCCAACTAAATCTGGGAAACACCATATATTTT. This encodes CASSQLNLGNTIYF.

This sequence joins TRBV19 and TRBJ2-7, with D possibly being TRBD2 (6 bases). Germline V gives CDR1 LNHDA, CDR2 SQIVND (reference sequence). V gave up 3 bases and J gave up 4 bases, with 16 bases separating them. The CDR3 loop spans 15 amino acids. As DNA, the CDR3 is TGTGCCAGTAGTATTGGAGGGTCGGGAACATACGAGCAGTACTTC. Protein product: CASSIGGSGTYEQYF.

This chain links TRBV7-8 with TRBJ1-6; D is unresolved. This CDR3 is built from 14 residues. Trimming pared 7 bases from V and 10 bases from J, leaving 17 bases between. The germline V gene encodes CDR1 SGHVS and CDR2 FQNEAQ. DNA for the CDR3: TGTGCCAGCACCATACAAACGGCCAGGTCACCCCTCCACTTT. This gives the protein CASTIQTARSPLHF.

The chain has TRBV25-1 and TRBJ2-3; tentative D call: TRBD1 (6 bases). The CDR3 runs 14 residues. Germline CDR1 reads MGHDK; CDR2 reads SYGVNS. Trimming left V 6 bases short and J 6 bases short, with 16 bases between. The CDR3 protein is CASSDLYRADTQYF. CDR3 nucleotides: TGTGCCAGCAGCGATCTTTACAGGGCGGATACGCAGTATTTT.

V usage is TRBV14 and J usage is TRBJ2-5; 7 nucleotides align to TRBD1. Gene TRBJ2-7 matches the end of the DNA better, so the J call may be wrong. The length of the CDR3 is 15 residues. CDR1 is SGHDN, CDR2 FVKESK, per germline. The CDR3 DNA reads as TGTGCCAGCAGCCAAGGGACAGGCCCACCCTACGAGCAGTACTTC. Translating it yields CASSQGTGPPYEQYF.